This is a list of T cell receptor beta chains from one sample in a study of T-cell memory formation after mild COVID-19. TCRdb re-called the 5' RACE reads through MiXCR, storing one row per CDR3 protein. The table has 350,000 to 450,000 distinct CDR3 sequences, more than 20% seen once. The sample was PBMCs or a T cell subset sorted from them (not recorded which). These TCRs come from an adult woman who had mild COVID-19 (a few samples of this study predate the infection). Cell type and time point are not known. Each CDR3 is given without its conserved first and last residue. The order of the fields is V gene, J gene, CDR3 protein.

TRBV7-9,TRBJ2-5,AGRGPIIEETQY
TRBV7-3,TRBJ2-3,ASRVSGVTDTQY
TRBV29-1,TRBJ1-2,SGAGQGVDGYT
TRBV4-3,TRBJ2-5,ASSQPGGPKETQY
TRBV7-8,TRBJ2-7,ASSLFRTAAYEQY
TRBV27,TRBJ2-3,ASSFIGTDTQY
TRBV15,TRBJ2-7,ATSMPGSIYEQY
TRBV5-5,TRBJ1-4,ASSLNWGAQEKLF
TRBV20-1,TRBJ1-5,SARGDRDNQPQH
TRBV6-1,TRBJ2-2,ASLGGLDTGELF
TRBV20-1,TRBJ2-7,SASGLAWNEQY
TRBV6-5,TRBJ1-4,ASSKQGFGRANEKLF
TRBV7-7,TRBJ2-2,ASSPTRANTGELF
TRBV20-1,TRBJ2-5,SASQLYQETQY
TRBV3-1,TRBJ2-7,ASSQNTQGNSYEQY
TRBV10-2,TRBJ2-2,ASRLAGAPTGELF
TRBV12-3/TRBV12-4,TRBJ1-6,ASSQRTGSNSPLH
TRBV15,TRBJ1-2,ATSTRPRDLYGYT
TRBV28,TRBJ2-7,ASKQGSPSYEQY
TRBV7-2,TRBJ1-5,ASSSLGGQPQH
TRBV10-3,TRBJ2-5,AISGSGLQETQY
TRBV13,TRBJ2-3,ASSGHESAGEVVTDTQY
TRBV7-6,TRBJ2-2,ASSPLGWYEDAGELF